This is a list of T cell receptor beta chains from one sample in a study of early T cells in non-severe SARS-CoV-2 infection. Each CDR3 protein is one row after TCRdb ran MiXCR on the 5' RACE reads. The sample records tens of thousands of distinct CDR3 sequences, 8.5% to 10% being singletons. Sequences were derived from whole blood, sampled at baseline. The receptors come from an adult who was a healthcare worker with PCR-confirmed SARS-CoV-2 infection or an uninfected control (not recorded which). Each CDR3 is given with its conserved first and last residue. D genes are given only for firm matches. Not all rows give a size; the values are once, few, many and, for expanded clones, a class.

clone_size	v_call	j_call	d_call	cdr3_nt	cdr3_aa
many	TRBV19	TRBJ1-5	TRBD1	TGTGCCAGTAGTATAAAGGGGACAGAGTATCAGCCCCAGCATTTT	CASSIKGTEYQPQHF
few	TRBV12-3/TRBV12-4	TRBJ1-2	.	TGTGCCAGCAGTTCCCTAAGGGGCCAACAAAACTATGGCTACACCTTC	CASSSLRGQQNYGYTF
.	TRBV10-2	TRBJ2-5	TRBD2	TGCGCCAGCATCGGGGGGGCGGGGGAGACCCAGTACTTC	CASIGGAGETQYF
few	TRBV2	TRBJ2-7	TRBD1	TGTGCCAGCAGGGCAGGGGGATTCCGCGAGCAGTACTTC	CASRAGGFREQYF
few	TRBV7-3	TRBJ2-7	.	TGTGCCAGCAGCTTAGGCCAGGGATCGAACGAGCAGTACTTC	CASSLGQGSNEQYF
few	TRBV6-2/TRBV6-3	TRBJ1-6	.	TGTGCCAGCAGTTACGGCAGGTCGACTTCACCCCTCCACTTT	CASSYGRSTSPLHF
.	TRBV15	TRBJ2-5	.	TGTGCCACCAGCAGCGGGGCAGGGAACCAAGAGACCCAGTACTTC	CATSSGAGNQETQYF
few	TRBV18	TRBJ1-5	.	TGTGCCAGCCCTCTACGTGGTAGCAATCAGCCCCAGCATTTT	CASPLRGSNQPQHF
few	TRBV18	TRBJ2-6	.	TGTGCCAGCTCACCACCCCCCTCAGCAGCTGGGGCCAACGTCCTGACTTTC	CASSPPPSAAGANVLTF
many	TRBV12-3/TRBV12-4	TRBJ2-3	.	TGTGCCAGCAGTTCCAGGGTAGGGGGGACAGATACGCAGTATTTT	CASSSRVGGTDTQYF
once	TRBV29-1	TRBJ2-3	TRBD2	TGCAGCGTCAAGATGACTAGCGGGGACACAGATACGCAGTATTTT	CSVKMTSGDTDTQYF
.	TRBV7-9	TRBJ1-1	TRBD1	TGTGCCAGCAGCGTAACGGGACAGTTTGACCTTCTGGCTTTCTTT	CASSVTGQFDLLAFF
many	TRBV29-1	TRBJ1-2	.	TGCAGCGTTGAAAGTAACTATGGCTACACCTTC	CSVESNYGYTF
many	TRBV11-2	TRBJ1-1	TRBD1	TGTGCCAGCAGCTTAGGGACAGGGTATAATGAAGCTTTCTTT	CASSLGTGYNEAFF
.	TRBV29-1	TRBJ2-7	.	TGCAGCGTTGTTGACAGCTTCTCCTACGAGCAGTACTTC	CSVVDSFSYEQYF
many	TRBV6-2/TRBV6-3	TRBJ2-1	.	TGTGCCAGCATTCCTTCCCCGGGACCACACAATGAGCAGTTCTTC	CASIPSPGPHNEQFF
.	TRBV11-2	TRBJ2-7	TRBD2	TGTGCCAGCAGCTCAATACTAGCGGGAGGTTTCAGCGAGCAGTACTTC	CASSSILAGGFSEQYF
few	TRBV7-3	TRBJ1-3	TRBD1	TGTGCCAGCAGCCAACAGGGGAAGGGAAACACCATATATTTT	CASSQQGKGNTIYF
.	TRBV9	TRBJ2-7	.	TGTGCCAGCAGCGCCCCCGGGGGCTACGAGCAGTACTTC	CASSAPGGYEQYF
many	TRBV3-1	TRBJ1-2	.	TGTGCCAGCAGCCCAGGAATCGGTAACTATGGCTACACCTTC	CASSPGIGNYGYTF
many	TRBV6-1	TRBJ1-1	.	TGTGCCAGCAGTGAGGGAGGGACTGAAGCTTTCTTT	CASSEGGTEAFF
.	TRBV7-9	TRBJ1-3	.	TGTGCCAGCAGACCCGGAAACACCATATATTTT	CASRPGNTIYF
few	TRBV6-4	TRBJ2-1	TRBD2	TGTGCCAGCAACGTTGACGGGGGGGCTTCCGAGCAGTTCTTC	CASNVDGGASEQFF
.	TRBV20-1	TRBJ1-5	.	TGCAGTGCTAGAGTGCCAGGGGGCAATCAGCCCCAGCATTTT	CSARVPGGNQPQHF
few	TRBV11-2	TRBJ2-7	TRBD2	TGTGCCAGCAGCCCGCGGGGGAGCGGGAGGGCCTACGAGCAGTACTTC	CASSPRGSGRAYEQYF
many	TRBV10-2	TRBJ2-7	.	TGCGCCAGCAGTGATACCTACGAGCAGTACTTC	CASSDTYEQYF
few	TRBV6-5	TRBJ1-1	TRBD1	TGTGCCAGCAGGGACGCCAGGGGGCTGAACACTGAAGCTTTCTTT	CASRDARGLNTEAFF
many	TRBV5-1	TRBJ2-1	TRBD2	TGCGCCAGCAGCCCTAGAGAGCGGGAGGACGTCGATGAGCAGTTCTTC	CASSPREREDVDEQFF
.	TRBV20-1	TRBJ2-7	TRBD1	TGCAGTGCTAGAGGACAGGGGAAGGGGACCTACGAGCAGTACTTC	CSARGQGKGTYEQYF
many	TRBV7-2	TRBJ2-2	.	TGTGCCAGCAGCTTGAAGCCGGAATTCACCGGGGAGCTGTTTTTT	CASSLKPEFTGELFF
medium-sized	TRBV7-2	TRBJ2-7	.	TGTGCCAGCAGCCCCCCCGCCTTGTACGAGCAGTACTTC	CASSPPALYEQYF
.	TRBV29-1	TRBJ2-7	TRBD1	TGCAGCGCAGCGACAGGGATGGGTCCCTACGAGCAGTACTTC	CSAATGMGPYEQYF
few	TRBV5-6	TRBJ2-7	TRBD2	TGTGCCAGCAGCCTCAGCGGGGTGAGGTACGAGCAGTACTTC	CASSLSGVRYEQYF
few	TRBV6-2/TRBV6-3	TRBJ1-1	TRBD1	TGTGCCAGCACCGGACAGGGGGCGAGGACTGAAGCTTTCTTT	CASTGQGARTEAFF
.	TRBV24-1	TRBJ2-7	TRBD1	TGTGCCACCAGTGAGGACGGACAGGCTTACTACGAGCAGTACTTC	CATSEDGQAYYEQYF
many	TRBV5-1	TRBJ2-2	.	TGCGCCAGCAGCTTTGTACAGACCAAGACCGGGGAGCTGTTTTTT	CASSFVQTKTGELFF
.	TRBV7-8	TRBJ1-1	TRBD1	TGTGCCAGCAGCTTAGCGGACAGGGGGAGCACTGAAGCTTTCTTT	CASSLADRGSTEAFF
few	TRBV6-6	TRBJ2-7	.	TGTGCCAGCAGTTACGGAGGGAATGCGGGCGAGCAGTACTTC	CASSYGGNAGEQYF
few	TRBV12-3/TRBV12-4	TRBJ2-7	.	TGTGCCAGCAGTTGGTCCGGGAAGTCAGCTAGAAGCTTC	CASSWSGKSARSF
.	TRBV11-3	TRBJ2-1	TRBD2	TGTGCCAGCAGCTACAAAAGGACTAGCGGGAGCGGAAATGAGCAGTTCTTC	CASSYKRTSGSGNEQFF
.	TRBV7-3	TRBJ2-1	TRBD2	TGTGCCAGCAGCTTAGTTCTAGCGGGGGCCTACAATGAGCAGTTCTTC	CASSLVLAGAYNEQFF
.	TRBV18	TRBJ1-5	.	TGTGCCAGCTCATCGGGGATAGGCAATCAGCCCCAGCATTTT	CASSSGIGNQPQHF
many	TRBV27	TRBJ1-5	.	TGTGCCAGCAGTCCCCCTGGTAATCAGCCCCAGCATTTT	CASSPPGNQPQHF
many	TRBV5-1	TRBJ2-7	.	TGCGCCAGCAGCCCCTCAGGGGATACCTACGAGCAGTACTTC	CASSPSGDTYEQYF
few	TRBV7-3	TRBJ2-2	.	TGTGCCAGCAGCTTAACAACCGGGACGAGTGCCGGGGAGCTGTTTTTT	CASSLTTGTSAGELFF
few	TRBV2	TRBJ2-3	TRBD2	TGTGCCAGCCTCCGACTAGCGGGGGCAGATACGCAGTATTTT	CASLRLAGADTQYF
many	TRBV10-2	TRBJ1-5	.	TGCGCCAGCAGTGAGTCCTGGGGTCAGCCCCAGCATTTT	CASSESWGQPQHF
few	TRBV6-5	TRBJ1-4	TRBD1	TGTGCCACCTCGGACAGGGTTAACGAAAAACTGTTTTTT	CATSDRVNEKLFF
.	TRBV19	TRBJ2-3	.	TGTGCCAGTAGCCTAGCAACGGCAGATACGCAGTATTTT	CASSLATADTQYF
few	TRBV12-3/TRBV12-4	TRBJ1-5	TRBD1	TGTGCCAGCAGTCTCCAGACAGGGAACCAGCCCCAGCATTTT	CASSLQTGNQPQHF
many	TRBV7-6	TRBJ2-3	.	TGTGCCAGCAGCCGGGGTGGGAAGTGGAGCACAGATACGCAGTATTTT	CASSRGGKWSTDTQYF
few	TRBV19	TRBJ1-6	.	TGTGCCAGTAGTAGCCGGGACATTAGCTCCTATAATTCACCCCTCCACTTT	CASSSRDISSYNSPLHF
.	TRBV5-1	TRBJ1-5	.	TGCGCCAGCAGCTTGAAGTTAGGACAGCCCCAGCATTTT	CASSLKLGQPQHF
few	TRBV18	TRBJ2-7	.	TGTGCCAGCTCACCACCAGGGGTGCCCTACGAGCAGTACTTC	CASSPPGVPYEQYF